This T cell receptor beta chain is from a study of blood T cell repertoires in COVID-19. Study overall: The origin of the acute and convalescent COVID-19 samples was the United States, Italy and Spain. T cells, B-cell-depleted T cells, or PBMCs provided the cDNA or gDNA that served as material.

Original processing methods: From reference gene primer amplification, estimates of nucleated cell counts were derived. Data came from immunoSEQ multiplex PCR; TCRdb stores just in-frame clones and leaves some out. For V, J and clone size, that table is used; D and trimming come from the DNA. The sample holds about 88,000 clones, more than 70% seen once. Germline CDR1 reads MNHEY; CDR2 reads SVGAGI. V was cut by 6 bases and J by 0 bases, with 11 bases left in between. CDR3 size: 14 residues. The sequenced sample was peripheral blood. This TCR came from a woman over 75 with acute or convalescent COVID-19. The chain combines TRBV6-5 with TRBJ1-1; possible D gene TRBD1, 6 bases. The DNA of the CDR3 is TGTGCCAGCAGCCGAACAGGGCTGAACACTGAAGCTTTCTTT. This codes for CASSRTGLNTEAFF.